The 28 T cell receptor beta chains below were found in one sample sequenced in a study of blood T cell repertoires in COVID-19. Produced via immunoSEQ multiplex PCR; TCRdb's table is partial and in-frame only. This repertoire shows 140,000 or so clones, 82% found once; its top ten account for 4% to 5%. Sequencing input: peripheral blood. The receptors derive from a woman older than 75 with acute or convalescent COVID-19.

The chain has TRBV19 and TRBJ1-2; TRBD1 matches at 7 bases. With V trimmed by 6 bases and J by 1 base, 11 bases remained unmatched. Germline V gives CDR1 LNHDA, CDR2 SQIVND (reference sequence). The CDR3 consists of 16 residues. CDR3 DNA: TGTGCCAGTAGAAAAGGGGGGACAGTGGATAACTATGGCTACACCTTC. The encoded protein is CASRKGGTVDNYGYTF.

The chain is built from TRBV3-1 (or the pseudogene TRBV3-2) and TRBJ2-2; 11 nucleotides match TRBD2. V trimming: 5 bases; J trimming: 3 bases; junction bases outside the gene matches: 2. The CDR3 has 15 amino acids. Germline V gene data show CDR1 as LGHDT and CDR2 as YNNKEL (reference sequence). CDR3 in amino acids: CASSYSGRDTGELFF. CDR3 DNA sequence: TGTGCCAGCAGCTATAGCGGGAGGGACACCGGGGAGCTGTTTTTT.

The V gene is TRBV30, the J gene TRBJ1-2; tentatively, D is TRBD1 (5 bases). Trimming took 1 base from V and 4 from J, leaving 19 bases between them. Per the germline V gene, CDR1 is GTSNPN and CDR2 is SVGIG (reference sequence). The CDR3 runs 16 residues. CDR3 amino acids: CAWSAPTGGVGYGYTF. The CDR3 DNA sequence: TGTGCCTGGAGTGCCCCCACCGGGGGGGTAGGCTATGGCTACACCTTC.

V usage is TRBV28 and J usage is TRBJ1-4, with D unclear. The germline gives CDR1 MDHEN, CDR2 SYDVKM. This CDR3 is built from 14 residues. With 1 base removed from V and 11 bases from J, the gap between germline ends came to 14 bases. The CDR3, as DNA: TGTGCCAGCAGTTTATACCAAGCGGACCCTAAACTGTTTTTT. Amino acids: CASSLYQADPKLFF.

This chain uses TRBV30 with TRBJ2-5, with D possibly matching TRBD2 (7 bases). CDR1 is GTSNPN and CDR2 is SVGIG in the germline V gene (reference sequence). The CDR3 consists of 15 residues. V lost 2 bases, J lost 5 bases, and 18 bases lay in between. The CDR3 DNA reads TGTGCCTGGAGTACGAAACTGGGGGGGGCGGAGACCCAGTACTTC. It is translated as CAWSTKLGGAETQYF. The variable domain in full, with the rest retrieved from reference TRBV30 and TRBJ2-5, is SQTIHQWPATLVQPVGSPLSLECTVEGTSNPNLYWYRQAAGRGLQLLFYSVGIGQISSEVPQNLSASRPQDRQFILSSKKLLLSDSGFYLCAWSTKLGGAETQYFGPGTRLLVL.

This rearrangement joins TRBV28 to TRBJ1-4, with D perhaps matching TRBD1 (5 bases). The CDR3 runs 14 residues. V was clipped by 3 bases and J by 6 bases, with 11 bases between them. Germline CDR1 is MDHEN and CDR2 is SYDVKM. The CDR3 region is CASSFRDTDEKLFF. The CDR3 coding sequence is TGTGCCAGCAGTTTCAGGGATACGGATGAAAAACTGTTTTTT.

This chain uses TRBV7-9 with TRBJ2-6; D may be TRBD1 (5 bases). The CDR3 contains 17 residues. The V and J ends lost 5 bases and 0 bases respectively, with 14 bases between them. The V gene's germline CDR1 is SEHNR and CDR2 FQNEAQ (reference sequence). CDR3 nucleotides: TGTGCCAGCAGCGCCGCGTACAGGATCTCTGGGGCCAACGTCCTGACTTTC. Translating it yields CASSAAYRISGANVLTF.

J is TRBJ1-5 and V is TRBV2; the match to TRBD1 covers 7 bases. The J segment lost 0 bases and the V segment lost 6 bases, leaving 2 bases of the junction unmatched. Germline CDR1 SNHLY, CDR2 FYNNEI. CDR3 length: 14 amino acids. The CDR3 DNA is TGTGCCAGCAGCTACAGGGGTAGCAATCAGCCCCAGCATTTT. Its protein product is CASSYRGSNQPQHF.

The chain couples TRBV7-3 to TRBJ2-1; a weak D match, TRBD1 (5 bases). V lost 4 bases, J lost 5 bases, and 12 bases lay in between. Germline V gene lookup returns CDR1 SGHTA and CDR2 FQGTGA. The CDR3 is 14 amino acids. The CDR3: CASSSSRVNNEQFF. The CDR3 nucleotides read TGTGCCAGCAGCTCCTCCAGGGTTAACAATGAGCAGTTCTTC.

The V gene is TRBV5-1, the J gene TRBJ2-3; perhaps TRBD1 as D (6 bases). Germline V CDR1 and CDR2: SGHRS, YFSETQ. There are 15 residues in the CDR3. V lost 5 bases and J 0 bases, leaving 13 bases between the germline ends. CDR3 protein: CASSPRGTSTDTQYF. The CDR3 DNA sequence: TGCGCCAGCAGTCCCAGGGGCACTAGCACAGATACGCAGTATTTT.

This clone was picked up one time. The chain recombines TRBV19 with TRBJ2-1, with TRBD1 matching 7 bases. The CDR3 loop spans 14 amino acids. V trimming: 7 bases; J trimming: 4 bases; junction bases outside the gene matches: 7. CDR1 is LNHDA, CDR2 SQIVND, per germline (reference sequence). The CDR3 DNA reads as TGTGCCAGTAAGGAGGCAGGGGGATACAATGAGCAGTTCTTC. Its protein product is CASKEAGGYNEQFF.

This chain joins TRBV4-1 and TRBJ2-7; D is unclear. V dropped 2 bases and J dropped 1 base, with 9 bases sitting between them. CDR1 and CDR2 (germline): MGHRA, YSYEKL. The CDR3 is 14 residues long. The CDR3 DNA reads as TGCGCCAGCAGCCAATCTCCTACTTCCTACGAGCAGTACTTC. Amino acid sequence: CASSQSPTSYEQYF.

This chain connects TRBV7-8 to TRBJ2-7, with 9 bases matching TRBD1. This CDR3 is 15 amino acids long. Per the germline V gene, CDR1 is SGHVS and CDR2 is FQNEAQ. J was trimmed by 4 bases and V by 6 bases; bases with no gene match: 10. CDR3 sequence reads: CASRRQGQGSYEQYF. In nucleotides, the CDR3 is TGTGCCAGCAGAAGGCAGGGACAGGGAAGTTACGAGCAGTACTTC.

The rearrangement uses TRBV19 and TRBJ1-2; D call uncertain. The V gene lost 1 base and the J gene lost 0 bases, with 9 bases spanning the gap. Germline CDR1 is LNHDA and CDR2 is SQIVND (reference sequence). This CDR3 is built from 15 residues. CDR3 sequence reads: CASSIGLGSNYGYTF. The CDR3 DNA follows: TGTGCCAGTAGTATAGGGCTCGGGTCTAACTATGGCTACACCTTC.

This chain connects TRBV7-9 to TRBJ2-1; tentative D call: TRBD2 (6 bases). The CDR3 runs to 14 residues. Trimming shortened V by 5 bases and J by 4 bases, and 12 bases separated the two germline ends. CDR1 is SEHNR, CDR2 FQNEAQ, per germline (reference sequence). DNA for the CDR3: TGTGCCAGCAGCACGCAGGGACTTTACAATGAGCAGTTCTTC. It yields the protein CASSTQGLYNEQFF.

The genes are TRBV28 and TRBJ2-1; a possible D gene is TRBD1 (5 bases). From germline, CDR1 is MDHEN and CDR2 SYDVKM. Trimming removed 6 bases from V and 0 bases from J, with 18 bases in between. CDR3 length: 17 amino acids. CDR3 region: CASSLLRVLSSYNEQFF. CDR3 in DNA: TGTGCCAGCAGCCTCCTCAGGGTACTCAGCTCCTACAATGAGCAGTTCTTC.

The chain is built from TRBV27 and TRBJ2-6; TRBD1 aligns across 9 bases. Germline V gene lookup returns CDR1 MNHEY and CDR2 SMNVEV (reference sequence). This CDR3 is 17 amino acids long. V gave up 5 bases and J gave up 1 base; unmatched junction bases: 6. CDR3 region: CASSPGQGLSGANVLTF. The CDR3 coding sequence is TGTGCCAGCAGTCCGGGACAGGGCTTATCTGGGGCCAACGTCCTGACTTTC.

The chain recombines TRBV28 with TRBJ1-1; D is undetermined. Trimming removed 1 base at V and 11 bases at J, with 8 bases between. CDR3 length: 11 residues. Germline-derived CDR1 and CDR2 are MDHEN and SYDVKM. The CDR3 loop is CASSLFGPAFF. The DNA for the CDR3 is TGTGCCAGCAGTTTATTTGGGCCCGCTTTCTTT.

The chain combines TRBV2 with TRBJ2-1; tentatively, D is TRBD2 (6 bases). Per the germline V gene, CDR1 is SNHLY and CDR2 is FYNNEI. The CDR3 length is 14 residues. Trimming removed 6 bases from V and 12 bases from J, with 21 bases in between. CDR3 sequence reads: CASRAGLGISPQFF. As DNA, the CDR3 is TGTGCCAGCAGGGCGGGGCTAGGAATTTCACCGCAGTTCTTC.

V gene TRBV19 combines with J gene TRBJ2-7, with D maybe TRBD2 (5 bases). Per germline, CDR1 LNHDA and CDR2 SQIVND (reference sequence). The V end lost 9 bases, the J end lost 6 bases, and 18 bases lay between the germline ends. There are 13 residues in the CDR3. The CDR3 spells CASSSGLLAEQYF. DNA of the CDR3: TGTGCCAGCAGTTCGGGATTGCTGGCCGAGCAGTACTTC. Filled out from reference TRBV19 and TRBJ2-7, the complete variable domain reads DGGITQSPKYLFRKEGQNVTLSCEQNLNHDAMYWYRQDPGQGLRLIYYSQIVNDFQKGDIAEGYSVSREKKESFPLTVTSAQKNPTAFYLCASSSGLLAEQYFGPGTRLTVT.

In nucleotides, the CDR3 is TGTGCCAGCAGCTCAACCGGGACAGGGAGTGAAAAACTGTTTTTT. Translated, it gives CASSSTGTGSEKLFF. The genes are TRBV13 and TRBJ1-4, with 9 nucleotides matching TRBD1. V gave up 4 bases and J gave up 7 bases; unmatched junction bases: 7. The V gene's germline CDR1 is PRHDT and CDR2 FYEKMQ (reference sequence). The CDR3 runs to 15 residues.

This clone appeared a few times. CDR3 DNA: TGCGCCAGCAGCCACCCCATCGGGGAGCAGTACTTC. It encodes CASSHPIGEQYF. This rearrangement joins TRBV4-1 to TRBJ2-7; D remains ambiguous. V dropped 3 bases and J dropped 7 bases, with 10 bases sitting between them. Per the germline V gene, CDR1 is MGHRA and CDR2 is YSYEKL. The CDR3 extends over 12 amino acids.

V gene TRBV11-2 combines with J gene TRBJ2-1, with D possibly matching TRBD1 (5 bases). CDR1 and CDR2 (germline): SGHAT, FQNNGV. This CDR3 comprises 13 residues. V was clipped by 1 base and J by 5 bases, with 6 bases between them. The CDR3, as DNA: TGTGCCAGCAGCTTAGGACAGAACAATGAGCAGTTCTTC. Amino acids: CASSLGQNNEQFF.

The chain couples TRBV15 to TRBJ2-7, with D perhaps matching TRBD1 (6 bases). The germline V gene has CDR1 LNHNV and CDR2 YYDKDF (reference sequence). V dropped 8 bases and J dropped 2 bases, with 22 bases sitting between them. CDR3 size: 16 residues. CDR3 nucleotides: TGTGCCACCTCGCAGGGGCATTTTACCGTAACCTACGAGCAGTACTTC. This gives the protein CATSQGHFTVTYEQYF. The variable domain in full, completed from reference TRBV15 and TRBJ2-7, reads DAMVIQNPRYQVTQFGKPVTLSCSQTLNHNVMYWYQQKSSQAPKLLFHYYDKDFNNEADTPDNFQSRRPNTSFCFLDIRSPGLGDTAMYLCATSQGHFTVTYEQYFGPGTRLTVT.

This clone was seen only once. The sample contains more than one DNA sequence encoding this CDR3. The chain has TRBV5-1 and TRBJ2-1; 14 bases fit TRBD2. The CDR3 has 16 amino acids. The V gene's germline CDR1 is SGHRS and CDR2 YFSETQ. Losses at the gene ends were 0 bases for V and 7 bases for J; bases not matched to a gene: 3. The CDR3 nucleotides read TGCGCCAGCAGCTTGGGACTAGCGGGAGGGCTGAATGAGCAGTTCTTC. Residues: CASSLGLAGGLNEQFF. Full variable domain (remainder filled in from reference TRBV5-1 and TRBJ2-1): KAGVTQTPRYLIKTRGQQVTLSCSPISGHRSVSWYQQTPGQGLQFLFEYFSETQRNKGNFPGRFSGRQFSNSRSEMNVSTLELGDSALYLCASSLGLAGGLNEQFFGPGTRLTVL.

The chain couples TRBV9 to TRBJ2-3; D call uncertain. V lost 4 bases and J lost 0, with 9 bases in between. Germline V gene sequence: CDR1 SGDLS, CDR2 YYNGEE. The CDR3 is made up of 14 amino acids. The CDR3 nucleotides are TGTGCCAGCAGCCCCCCGGGTAGCACAGATACGCAGTATTTT. Translating gives CASSPPGSTDTQYF.

The chain recombines TRBV7-9 with TRBJ1-2, with TRBD1 as a possible D gene (5 bases). This CDR3 region has 15 residues. Germline V gene data show CDR1 as SEHNR and CDR2 as FQNEAQ (reference sequence). The V and J ends lost 4 bases and 5 bases respectively, with 17 bases between them. The CDR3 spells CASSSGPLADYGYTF. The CDR3 bases are TGTGCCAGCAGCTCAGGGCCCCTGGCCGATTATGGCTACACCTTC.

This clone was counted a few times. This rearrangement joins TRBV5-1 to TRBJ1-2, with D possibly being TRBD1 (5 bases). CDR1 SGHRS and CDR2 YFSETQ come from the germline V gene. The length of the CDR3 is 13 residues. V was clipped by 4 bases and J by 8 bases, with 15 bases between them. The CDR3 is CASSTGDVQGYTF. The CDR3 nucleotides read TGCGCCAGCAGCACGGGGGACGTCCAGGGCTACACCTTC.